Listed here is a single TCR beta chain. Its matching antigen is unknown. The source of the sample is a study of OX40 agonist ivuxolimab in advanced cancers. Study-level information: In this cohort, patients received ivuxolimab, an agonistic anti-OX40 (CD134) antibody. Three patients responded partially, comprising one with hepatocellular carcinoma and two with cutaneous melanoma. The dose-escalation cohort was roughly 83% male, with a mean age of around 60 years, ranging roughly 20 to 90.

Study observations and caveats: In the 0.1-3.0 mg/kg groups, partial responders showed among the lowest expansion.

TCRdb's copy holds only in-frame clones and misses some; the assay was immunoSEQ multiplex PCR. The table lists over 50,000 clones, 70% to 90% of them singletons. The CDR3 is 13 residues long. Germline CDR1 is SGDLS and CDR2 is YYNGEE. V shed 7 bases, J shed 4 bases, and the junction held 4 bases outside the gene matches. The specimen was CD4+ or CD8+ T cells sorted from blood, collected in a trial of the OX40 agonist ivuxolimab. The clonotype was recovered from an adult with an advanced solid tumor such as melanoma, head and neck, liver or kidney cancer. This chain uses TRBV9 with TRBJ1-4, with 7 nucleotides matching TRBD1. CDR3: CASRDSFNEKLFF. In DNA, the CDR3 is TGTGCCAGCCGGGACAGCTTTAATGAAAAACTGTTTTTT.